Each of the 28 T cell receptor beta chains below was sequenced from the same sample in a study of blood T cells in healthy people across ages. A second roughly 7 to 12 cycle PCR used barcoded and J-beta primers. TCRdb passed the 5' RACE reads through MiXCR, listing each CDR3 protein once. Found here are 750,000 to 850,000 distinct CDR3 sequences, more than 20% of them singletons; the top ten hold around 3.6%. The same data also went into a second study, on T cells of mothers and their children.

The specimen sequenced was blood. All receptors come from a boy aged 5 to 17 in good health.

CDR3 in amino acids: CASSLYRDNHNEQFF. In nucleotides, the CDR3 is TGTGCCAGCAGTTTATATAGGGACAACCACAATGAGCAGTTCTTC. The chain carries TRBV27 and TRBJ2-1, with D perhaps matching TRBD1 (6 bases). The CDR3 sequence is 15 residues long. V lost 1 base to trimming and J lost 5 bases, with 12 bases between them. The germline gives CDR1 MNHEY, CDR2 SMNVEV (reference sequence).

The chain combines TRBV29-1 with TRBJ2-7; TRBD2 aligns across 7 bases. The V and J ends lost 1 base and 5 bases, in that order; junction bases with no gene match: 5. The CDR3 is made up of 13 amino acids. The V gene's germline CDR1 is SQVTM and CDR2 ANQGSEA. CDR3 DNA: TGCAGCGTTGAAGGCCTAGCGGAGGACGAGCAGTACTTC. Translation: CSVEGLAEDEQYF.

The chain links TRBV20-1 to TRBJ2-5; D assignment may be TRBD1 or TRBD2 (5 bases each). The J call could be wrong; TRBJ2-1 is a better fit for the DNA end. The CDR3 is made up of 15 amino acids. The germline CDR1 and CDR2 sequences are DFQATT and SNEGSKA (reference sequence). In nucleotides, the CDR3 is TGCAGTGCTATAGAGGGGCTAAGTGTCTACAATGAGCAGTTCTTC. Encoded protein: CSAIEGLSVYNEQFF.

CDR3 loop: CASSPLKETQYF. CDR3 nucleotide sequence: TGTGCCAGCAGTCCCCTAAAAGAGACCCAGTACTTC. The chain couples TRBV28 to TRBJ2-5; no clear D. V was cut by 5 bases and J by 3 bases, with 7 bases left in between. The CDR3 contains 12 residues. CDR1 is MDHEN, CDR2 SYDVKM, per germline.

V usage is TRBV15 and J usage is TRBJ2-5; 7 bases agree with TRBD1. The CDR3 sequence is 13 residues long. V was pared by 11 bases and J by 4 bases, with 10 bases of the junction left unmatched. The germline gives CDR1 LNHNV, CDR2 YYDKDF (reference sequence). CDR3 in amino acids: CAAPTYRGETQYF. CDR3 DNA sequence: TGTGCCGCCCCCACGTACAGGGGAGAGACCCAGTACTTC.

The chain combines TRBV27 with TRBJ2-5; maybe TRBD2 (5 bases). The closer fit of TRBJ2-1 to the DNA end suggests the J call may be wrong. The CDR3 has 16 residues. Looked up from germline, CDR1 is MNHEY and CDR2 is SMNVEV (reference sequence). The CDR3 region is CASSPQMRATYNEQFF. CDR3 nucleotide sequence: TGTGCCAGCAGTCCCCAGATGCGGGCGACCTACAATGAGCAGTTCTTC.

The rearrangement joins TRBV7-6 to TRBJ2-7, with 11 bases matching TRBD1. The junction had 4 bases not matched to a gene; V was cut back by 3 bases and J by 6 bases. Per germline, CDR1 SGHVS and CDR2 FNYEAQ. This CDR3 spans 14 amino acids. As DNA, the CDR3 is TGTGCCAGCAGCTTGGGACAGGGGGTCTCCGAGCAGTACTTC. As protein: CASSLGQGVSEQYF.

The chain recombines TRBV7-2 with TRBJ2-5, with D tentatively TRBD2 (5 bases). TRBJ2-7 explains the end of the DNA better; the J call may be wrong. The germline V gene has CDR1 SGHTA and CDR2 FQGNSA. The CDR3 has 13 residues. DNA of the CDR3: TGTGCCAGCAGCTTAGCGCGACTATACGAGCAGTACTTC. This gives the protein CASSLARLYEQYF.

As concerns this clonotype: The junction departs from the called germline gene at one end, perhaps through a read error. The chain links TRBV7-7 to TRBJ2-3, with 9 bases identical to TRBD1. The CDR3 totals 14 residues. Germline V lookup: CDR1 SSHAT, CDR2 FNYEAQ (reference sequence). CDR3 sequence (DNA): TGTGCTAGCAGCTTTGGGACAGGGTCAGATACGCAGTATTTT. It codes for CASSFGTGSDTQYF.

This rearrangement joins TRBV20-1 to TRBJ2-7, with a weak D call TRBD2 (5 bases). The CDR3 is 15 amino acids. V lost 3 bases to trimming and J lost 6 bases, with 21 bases between them. The germline V gene has CDR1 DFQATT and CDR2 SNEGSKA (reference sequence). The CDR3 reads CSASGAGIGLVEQYF. DNA for the CDR3: TGCAGTGCTAGCGGCGCCGGGATTGGGCTTGTCGAGCAGTACTTC.

The chain links TRBV12-3 or TRBV12-4 to TRBJ2-7, with 10 bases aligning to TRBD2. The J call is in doubt because the DNA end fits TRBJ2-5 better. The CDR3 totals 16 residues. The chain's CDR3 is CASSLWASGSWETQYF. CDR3 bases: TGTGCCAGCAGCCTTTGGGCTAGCGGGAGCTGGGAGACCCAGTACTTC.

This chain joins TRBV7-2 and TRBJ2-2; TRBD2 agrees at 7 bases. The germline gives CDR1 SGHTA, CDR2 FQGNSA. This CDR3 has 18 residues. V trimming: 3 bases; J trimming: 0 bases; junction bases outside the gene matches: 10. Written as DNA, the CDR3 is TGTGCCAGCAGCTTGAGTACGAGCGGGACCCCGAACACCGGGGAGCTGTTTTTT. Amino acids: CASSLSTSGTPNTGELFF.

This chain links TRBV5-1 with TRBJ1-4; D may be TRBD1 (5 bases). CDR1 is SGHRS and CDR2 is YFSETQ in the germline V gene. The CDR3 consists of 14 residues. The germline V and J ends were trimmed by 3 bases and 12 bases, with 18 bases remaining between them. CDR3 sequence reads: CASSSTAGVGQLFF. In DNA, the CDR3 is TGCGCCAGCAGCTCCACCGCCGGAGTGGGACAACTGTTTTTT.

V usage is TRBV20-1 and J usage is TRBJ2-7, with D perhaps given as TRBD1 or TRBD2 (5 bases each). The germline gives CDR1 DFQATT, CDR2 SNEGSKA (reference sequence). V was pared by 5 bases and J by 0 bases, with 8 bases between. The CDR3 is 12 amino acids. The chain's CDR3 is CSARDGSYEQYF. The CDR3 nucleotides read TGCAGTGCTCGGGACGGCTCCTACGAGCAGTACTTC.

This clonotype was seen only a few times. The chain couples TRBV5-1 to TRBJ2-5; D may be TRBD2 (6 bases). CDR1 and CDR2 (germline): SGHRS, YFSETQ. The V gene lost 4 bases and the J gene lost 5 bases, with 12 bases spanning the gap. The CDR3 is made up of 13 amino acids. DNA for the CDR3: TGCGCCAGCAGCCACCGACTAGTTGAGACCCAGTACTTC. It translates to CASSHRLVETQYF.

This clonotype has a handful of counts. The chain recombines TRBV10-3 with TRBJ2-7; D is unresolved. The length of the CDR3 is 15 residues. Germline loops: CDR1 ENHRY, CDR2 SYGVKD. Trimming took off 3 bases at V and 2 bases at J, with 14 bases between the two ends. The CDR3 reads CAISDVTVGTYEQYF. The CDR3 coding sequence is TGTGCCATCAGTGACGTTACAGTGGGAACCTACGAGCAGTACTTC.

The rearrangement uses TRBV29-1 and TRBJ1-1, with 9 positions matching TRBD1. From germline, CDR1 is SQVTM and CDR2 ANQGSEA. V trimming: 5 bases; J trimming: 0 bases; junction bases outside the gene matches: 7. The CDR3 runs 15 residues. The CDR3 DNA reads as TGCAGCGTTTGGCCCGGACAGGGGTTGAACACTGAAGCTTTCTTT. Protein sequence: CSVWPGQGLNTEAFF.

The rearrangement links TRBV6-1 to TRBJ1-4, with D uncertain. The CDR3 loop spans 18 amino acids. V was trimmed by 4 bases and J by 0 bases, leaving 18 bases between them. Germline CDR1 reads MNHNS; CDR2 reads SASEGT. The CDR3 sequence is CASSVPDIPQTTNEKLFF. DNA of the CDR3: TGTGCCAGCAGTGTCCCCGACATACCTCAAACAACTAATGAAAAACTGTTTTTT.

This clonotype was observed a handful of times. The J gene is TRBJ2-7, the V gene TRBV6-5, with D hard to call. Trimming cost V 0 bases and J 2 bases, with 8 bases left between them. The CDR3 consists of 14 residues. Germline V gives CDR1 MNHEY, CDR2 SVGAGI. The CDR3 nucleotides are TGTGCCAGCAGTTACTCGAAGGCCGCCTACGAGCAGTACTTC. It specifies CASSYSKAAYEQYF.

This chain joins TRBV7-9 and TRBJ1-1, with a tentative D call TRBD1 (5 bases). Trimming removed 1 base from V and 6 bases from J, with 12 bases in between. Germline CDR1 and CDR2: SEHNR and FQNEAQ (reference sequence). The CDR3 has 14 amino acids. CDR3 nucleotide sequence: TGTGCCAGCAGCTTAGATCGGGGACGGGCTGAAGCTTTCTTT. As protein: CASSLDRGRAEAFF.

This clonotype was seen more than once but under ten times. The chain links TRBV6-2 or TRBV6-3 to TRBJ2-1, with D possibly being TRBD1 or TRBD2 (5 bases each). With the DNA end fitting TRBJ2-5 better, the J assignment may be wrong. This CDR3 contains 13 residues. Per the germline V gene, CDR1 is MNHEY and CDR2 is SVGEGT. The CDR3 sequence is CASTDRDLETQYF. The CDR3 bases are TGTGCCAGCACCGACCGGGACCTAGAGACCCAGTACTTC.

Here the CDR3 DNA reads TGTGCCAGCAGTTTAGGTGAGAGGTCTGCCGCTGGAAACACCATATATTTT. This translates into CASSLGERSAAGNTIYF. The chain has TRBV12-3 or TRBV12-4 and TRBJ1-3; D not certain. This CDR3 is built from 17 residues. V lost 1 base and J lost 2, with 15 bases in between.

The V and J genes are TRBV12-3 or TRBV12-4 and TRBJ2-5; D is perhaps TRBD1 or TRBD2 (7 bases each). Trimming took off 5 bases at V and 6 bases at J, with 22 bases between the two ends. The CDR3 spans 16 residues. CDR3 DNA sequence: TGTGCCAGCAGTCCTACGACAGGGAGGGGTCTGCAGACCCAGTACTTC. This codes for CASSPTTGRGLQTQYF.

This chain uses TRBV7-2 with TRBJ2-2, with D tentatively TRBD1 (6 bases). V dropped 5 bases and J dropped 5 bases, with 12 bases sitting between them. The CDR3 is made up of 14 amino acids. From germline, CDR1 is SGHTA and CDR2 FQGNSA. CDR3 coding DNA: TGTGCCAGCAGCCTGGCGAGGGGGACCGGGGAGCTGTTTTTT. This translates into CASSLARGTGELFF.

V usage is TRBV28 and J usage is TRBJ2-5, with D unclear. V was clipped by 6 bases and J by 4 bases, with 15 bases between them. There are 14 residues in the CDR3. Per germline, CDR1 MDHEN and CDR2 SYDVKM. DNA of the CDR3: TGTGCCAGCAGCTCCCCCTTGTCGGCAGAGACCCAGTACTTC. Its translation is CASSSPLSAETQYF.

The J gene is TRBJ2-7, the V gene TRBV11-2; D is ambiguous. The CDR3 extends over 14 amino acids. V lost 6 bases and J lost 11, with 23 bases in between. Germline lookup yields CDR1 SGHAT and CDR2 FQNNGV. DNA for the CDR3: TGTGCCAGCAGTTTCGAGCGTGGATGGACCTGGGAGTACTTC. This codes for CASSFERGWTWEYF. Using reference TRBV11-2 and TRBJ2-7 for the parts outside the CDR3, the full variable domain is EAGVAQSPRYKIIEKRQSVAFWCNPISGHATLYWYQQILGQGPKLLIQFQNNGVVDDSQLPKDRFSAERLKGVDSTLKIQPAKLEDSAVYLCASSFERGWTWEYFGPGTRLTVT.

The V and J genes are TRBV27 and TRBJ1-1; D unclear. Trimming left V 5 bases short and J 4 bases short, with 14 bases between. The CDR3 length is 14 residues. Germline CDR1 is MNHEY and CDR2 is SMNVEV (reference sequence). The CDR3 spells CASSGMWGGTEAFF. CDR3 DNA: TGTGCCAGCAGTGGAATGTGGGGTGGCACTGAAGCTTTCTTT.

This clonotype was counted a few times. This chain's CDR3 is CSVEDLPSYGYTF. In DNA form, the CDR3 reads TGCAGCGTTGAAGATCTTCCCTCCTATGGCTACACCTTC. J is TRBJ1-2 and V is TRBV29-1; D is ambiguous. Germline CDR1 is SQVTM and CDR2 is ANQGSEA. The CDR3 is 13 residues long. Trimming cost V 0 bases and J 4 bases, with 9 bases left between them.